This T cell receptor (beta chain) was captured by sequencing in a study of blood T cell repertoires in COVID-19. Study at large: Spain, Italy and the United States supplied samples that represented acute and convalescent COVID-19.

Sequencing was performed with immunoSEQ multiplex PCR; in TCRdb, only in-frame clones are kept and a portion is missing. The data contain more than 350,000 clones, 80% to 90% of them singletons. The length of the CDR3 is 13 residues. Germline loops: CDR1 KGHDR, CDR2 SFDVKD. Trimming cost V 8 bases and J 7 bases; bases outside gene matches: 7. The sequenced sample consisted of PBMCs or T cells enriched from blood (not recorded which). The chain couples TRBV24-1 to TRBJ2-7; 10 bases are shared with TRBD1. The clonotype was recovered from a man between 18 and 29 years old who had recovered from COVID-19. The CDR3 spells CATIPTGGDEQYF. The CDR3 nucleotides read TGTGCCACCATCCCGACAGGGGGCGATGAGCAGTACTTC.